This T cell receptor (beta chain) is from a study of blood T cells in healthy people across ages. Notes on the study in general: As age increased, TCR beta diversity per million T cells fell in a roughly linear fashion.

This clonotype was seen a few times. Its target is unknown. A second PCR, run for about 7 to 11 cycles, used a sample-barcoded 5' primer plus a J-beta primer mix. TCRdb used MiXCR to reprocess the 5' RACE reads, holding one entry per CDR3 protein. The data show over a million distinct CDR3 sequences, about 25% seen once. Trimming at V came to 8 bases and at J to 1 base, leaving 6 bases not matched to a gene. CDR1 is MDHEN and CDR2 is SYDVKM in the germline V gene. This CDR3 is built from 14 residues. The sample was also reused in another study, on T cells of mothers and their children.

V usage is TRBV28 and J usage is TRBJ1-1, with 8 bases identical to TRBD1. This TCR derives from a girl between 2 and 10 years old in good health. Sequencing was carried out using blood. The CDR3 nucleotides read TGTGCCAGCCAAGTAACAGGGGGGAACACTGAAGCTTTCTTT. This sequence encodes CASQVTGGNTEAFF.